This T cell receptor beta chain was found in a study of control samples from healthy donors and cancer patients. The junction had 4 bases not matched to a gene; V was cut back by 6 bases and J by 7 bases. The CDR3 has 14 amino acids. Germline CDR1 is MNHEY and CDR2 is SMNVEV (reference sequence). Method: immunoSEQ multiplex PCR; TCRdb's copy keeps in-frame clones and lacks some. The profile shows approximately 180,000 clones, about 91% of them singletons. The specimen was blood. The chain uses TRBV27 and TRBJ1-6; 9 nucleotides align to TRBD1. The source is a woman in her 40s in good health. The CDR3 loop reads CASRTGTGNSPLHF. In DNA, the CDR3 is TGTGCCAGCAGAACCGGGACAGGGAATTCACCCCTCCACTTT.